These T cell receptor beta chains were read from a single sample in a study of identical twins. TCRdb re-called the 5' RACE reads through MiXCR, storing one row per CDR3 protein. The sample holds roughly 1,500,000 distinct CDR3 sequences; around a third are singletons and the top ten take 0.25% to 0.3%. Sequenced sample: cord blood. Receptors were obtained from a newborn girl in good health. The CDR3 runs from the conserved cysteine through the conserved F or W. D genes are given only for firm matches. Rows give clone size only sometimes, using once, few, many, or a class for an expanded clone.

d_gene: NA
abundance: NA
v_gene: TRBV2
j_gene: TRBJ2-7
CDR3nt: TGTGCCCTAGCCCAGACAGGAGGGAACGAGCAGTACTTC
CDR3aa: CALAQTGGNEQYF

d_gene: NA
abundance: NA
v_gene: TRBV10-3
j_gene: TRBJ2-2
CDR3nt: TGTGCCACGGCGACAGGTCCGAACACCGGGGAGCTGTTTTTT
CDR3aa: CATATGPNTGELFF

d_gene: TRBD1
abundance: NA
v_gene: TRBV10-3
j_gene: TRBJ1-2
CDR3nt: TGTGCCGTCAGGGACAGTCGGGATTATGGCTACACCTTC
CDR3aa: CAVRDSRDYGYTF

d_gene: NA
abundance: once
v_gene: TRBV20-1
j_gene: TRBJ2-1
CDR3nt: TGCAGTGCTAGTGCAGGGGACAATGAGCAGTTCTTC
CDR3aa: CSASAGDNEQFF

d_gene: TRBD1
abundance: NA
v_gene: TRBV27
j_gene: TRBJ1-2
CDR3nt: TGTGCCAGCAGTTTAAAAGCACGACAGGGGTATGGCTACACCTTC
CDR3aa: CASSLKARQGYGYTF

d_gene: TRBD2
abundance: few
v_gene: TRBV11-2
j_gene: TRBJ2-1
CDR3nt: TGTGCCAGCAGCCTCGGACTAGCGGGGATAGCCTACAATGAGCAGTTCTTC
CDR3aa: CASSLGLAGIAYNEQFF

d_gene: TRBD2
abundance: few
v_gene: TRBV28
j_gene: TRBJ2-7
CDR3nt: TGTGCCAGCAGTCCGACGGGACTAGCGGGATACGAGCAGTACTTC
CDR3aa: CASSPTGLAGYEQYF

d_gene: NA
abundance: few
v_gene: TRBV20-1
j_gene: TRBJ2-1
CDR3nt: TGCAGTGCTAGCGGGGGGCCCATAATCTACAATGAGCAGTTCTTC
CDR3aa: CSASGGPIIYNEQFF

d_gene: NA
abundance: few
v_gene: TRBV5-1
j_gene: TRBJ2-3
CDR3nt: TGCGCCAGCAGCTTGATGGAGTGGAATACGCAGTATTTT
CDR3aa: CASSLMEWNTQYF

d_gene: NA
abundance: NA
v_gene: TRBV5-1
j_gene: TRBJ1-4
CDR3nt: TGCGCCAGCAGCTTGGCGTCGGGTTCGGGTAATGAAAAACTGTTTTTT
CDR3aa: CASSLASGSGNEKLFF

d_gene: NA
abundance: NA
v_gene: TRBV10-3
j_gene: TRBJ1-2
CDR3nt: TGTGCCATCAGTGAGTCCGGGGGGGAGTACTATGGCTACACCTTC
CDR3aa: CAISESGGEYYGYTF

d_gene: NA
abundance: NA
v_gene: TRBV20-1
j_gene: TRBJ2-7
CDR3nt: TGCAGTGCTAGTATGAACAATGAGCAGTACTTC
CDR3aa: CSASMNNEQYF

d_gene: TRBD2
abundance: few
v_gene: TRBV5-6
j_gene: TRBJ2-3
CDR3nt: TGTGCCAGCAGCTTGGCTAGCGGGAGAAGGGATACGCAGTATTTT
CDR3aa: CASSLASGRRDTQYF

d_gene: NA
abundance: once
v_gene: TRBV2
j_gene: TRBJ1-2
CDR3nt: TGTGCCAGCAGGGACCCATGGCAGACGATCTATGGCTACACCTTC
CDR3aa: CASRDPWQTIYGYTF

d_gene: NA
abundance: NA
v_gene: TRBV3-1
j_gene: TRBJ1-2
CDR3nt: TGTGCCAGCAGCCAAGATCCGGACACTTACTATGGCTACACCTTC
CDR3aa: CASSQDPDTYYGYTF

d_gene: NA
abundance: NA
v_gene: TRBV5-1
j_gene: TRBJ2-3
CDR3nt: TGCGCCAGCAGCTTGGATAGTTGGGGCACAGATACGCAGTATTTT
CDR3aa: CASSLDSWGTDTQYF

d_gene: NA
abundance: few
v_gene: TRBV29-1
j_gene: TRBJ2-1
CDR3nt: TGCAGCGTTCTCGGACTTCAATACAATGAGCAGTTCTTC
CDR3aa: CSVLGLQYNEQFF

d_gene: NA
abundance: NA
v_gene: TRBV10-3
j_gene: TRBJ2-5
CDR3nt: TGTGCCATCAGTGAGTCGATAGGTCCGGACCCAGAGACCCAGTACTTC
CDR3aa: CAISESIGPDPETQYF

d_gene: TRBD2
abundance: NA
v_gene: TRBV12-3/TRBV12-4
j_gene: TRBJ2-1
CDR3nt: TGTGCCAGCAGGGTAACTAGCGGGAGGGCCGGCGGGGGCAATGAGCAGTTCTTC
CDR3aa: CASRVTSGRAGGGNEQFF

d_gene: NA
abundance: few
v_gene: TRBV2
j_gene: TRBJ2-3
CDR3nt: TGTGCCAGCAGTGAAGAGTACACAGATACGCAGTATTTT
CDR3aa: CASSEEYTDTQYF

d_gene: TRBD1
abundance: few
v_gene: TRBV11-3
j_gene: TRBJ1-5
CDR3nt: TGTGCCAGCAGCTTACCAGTTGGCCAGGGGGGACAGCCCCAGCATTTT
CDR3aa: CASSLPVGQGGQPQHF

d_gene: NA
abundance: NA
v_gene: TRBV2
j_gene: TRBJ2-7
CDR3nt: TGTGCCAGCATGAGGCTAGCTGGCTACGAGCAGTACTTC
CDR3aa: CASMRLAGYEQYF

d_gene: NA
abundance: many
v_gene: TRBV2
j_gene: TRBJ2-3
CDR3nt: TGTGCCAGCAGTGACGGCCGTAGCACAGATACGCAGTATTTT
CDR3aa: CASSDGRSTDTQYF

d_gene: NA
abundance: few
v_gene: TRBV7-2
j_gene: TRBJ1-2
CDR3nt: TGTGCCAGCAGCTTAGTTTCTAGGGCAGTAGCTAACCATGGCTACACCTTC
CDR3aa: CASSLVSRAVANHGYTF

d_gene: TRBD1
abundance: few
v_gene: TRBV7-8
j_gene: TRBJ2-7
CDR3nt: TGTGCCAGCAGCTTGCGACAGGGCAGGGGCTACGAGCAGTACTTC
CDR3aa: CASSLRQGRGYEQYF